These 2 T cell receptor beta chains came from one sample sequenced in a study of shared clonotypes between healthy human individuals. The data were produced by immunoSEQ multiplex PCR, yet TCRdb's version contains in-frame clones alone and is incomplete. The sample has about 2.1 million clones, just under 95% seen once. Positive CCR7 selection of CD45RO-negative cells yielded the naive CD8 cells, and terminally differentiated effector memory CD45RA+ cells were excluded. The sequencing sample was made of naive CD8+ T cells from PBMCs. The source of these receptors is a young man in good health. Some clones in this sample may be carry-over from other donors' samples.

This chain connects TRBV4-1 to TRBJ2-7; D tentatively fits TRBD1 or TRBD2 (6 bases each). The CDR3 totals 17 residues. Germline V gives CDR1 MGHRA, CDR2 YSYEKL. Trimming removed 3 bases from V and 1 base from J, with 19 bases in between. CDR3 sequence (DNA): TGCGCCAGCAGCCACCAAACTCAGGGGAGGTCATCCTACGAGCAGTACTTC. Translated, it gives CASSHQTQGRSSYEQYF.

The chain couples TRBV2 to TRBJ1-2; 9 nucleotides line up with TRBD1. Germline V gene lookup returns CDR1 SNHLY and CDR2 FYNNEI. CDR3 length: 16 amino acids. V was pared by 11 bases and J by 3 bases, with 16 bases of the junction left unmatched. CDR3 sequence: CASHGPQGARYYGYTF. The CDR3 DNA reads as TGTGCCTCTCACGGGCCACAGGGGGCCAGATACTATGGCTACACCTTC.